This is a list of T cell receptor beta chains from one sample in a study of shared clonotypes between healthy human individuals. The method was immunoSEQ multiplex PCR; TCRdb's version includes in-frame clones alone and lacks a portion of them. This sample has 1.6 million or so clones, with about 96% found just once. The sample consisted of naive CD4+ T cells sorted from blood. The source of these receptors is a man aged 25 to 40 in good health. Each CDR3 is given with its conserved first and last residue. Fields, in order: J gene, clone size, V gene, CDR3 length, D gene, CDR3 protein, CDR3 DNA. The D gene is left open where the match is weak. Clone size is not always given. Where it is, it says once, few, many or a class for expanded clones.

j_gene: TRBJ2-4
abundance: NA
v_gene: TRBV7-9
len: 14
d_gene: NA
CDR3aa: CASGSGGRRNIQYF
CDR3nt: TGTGCCAGCGGGTCCGGGGGGCGACGAAACATTCAGTACTTC

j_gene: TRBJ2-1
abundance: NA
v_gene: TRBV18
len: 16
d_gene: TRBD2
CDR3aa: CASSPMAGVSYNEQFF
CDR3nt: TGTGCCAGCTCACCAATGGCGGGAGTTTCCTACAATGAGCAGTTCTTC

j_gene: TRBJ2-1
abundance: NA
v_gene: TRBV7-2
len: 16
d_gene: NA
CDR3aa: CASSLRGGSSYNEQFF
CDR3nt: TGTGCCAGCAGCTTAAGGGGCGGAAGCTCCTACAATGAGCAGTTCTTC

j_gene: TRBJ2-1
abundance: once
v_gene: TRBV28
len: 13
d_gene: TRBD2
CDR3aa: CASSLGGGKQQFF
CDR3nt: TGTGCCAGCAGTTTAGGCGGGGGAAAACAACAGTTCTTC

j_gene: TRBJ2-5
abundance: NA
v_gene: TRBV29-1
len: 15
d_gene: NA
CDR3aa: CSVTPQGRRGETQYF
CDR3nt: TGCAGCGTAACCCCCCAGGGGAGGAGGGGAGAGACCCAGTACTTC

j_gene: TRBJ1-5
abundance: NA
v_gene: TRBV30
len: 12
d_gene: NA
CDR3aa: CAFTSGVQPQHF
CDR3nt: TGTGCCTTCACGTCGGGGGTTCAGCCCCAGCATTTT

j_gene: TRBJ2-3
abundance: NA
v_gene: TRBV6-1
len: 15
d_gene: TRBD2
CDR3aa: CASSAPSGSPYTQYF
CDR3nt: TGTGCCAGCAGTGCACCTAGCGGGAGTCCGTATACGCAGTATTTT

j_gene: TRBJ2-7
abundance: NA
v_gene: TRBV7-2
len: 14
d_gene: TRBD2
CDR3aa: CASSLWTSSGEQYF
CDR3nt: TGTGCCAGCAGCTTATGGACTAGTTCGGGAGAGCAGTACTTC

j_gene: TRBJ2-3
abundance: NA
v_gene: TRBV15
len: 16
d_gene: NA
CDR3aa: CATSSWAGGIFGTQYF
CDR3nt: TGTGCCACCAGCAGTTGGGCAGGGGGGATCTTCGGCACGCAGTATTTT

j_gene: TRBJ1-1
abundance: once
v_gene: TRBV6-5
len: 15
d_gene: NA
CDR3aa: CASSYTRVMGTEAFF
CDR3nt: TGTGCCAGCAGTTACACGAGGGTGATGGGGACTGAAGCTTTCTTT

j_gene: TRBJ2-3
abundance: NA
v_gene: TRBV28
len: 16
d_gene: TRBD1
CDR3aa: CASSLQGASGTDTQYF
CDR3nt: TGTGCCAGCAGCCTACAGGGGGCGTCGGGAACAGATACGCAGTATTTT

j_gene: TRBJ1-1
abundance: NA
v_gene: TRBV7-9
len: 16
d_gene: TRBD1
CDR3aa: CASSLVARTGDPEAFF
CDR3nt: TGTGCCAGCAGCTTAGTGGCCCGGACAGGGGACCCTGAAGCTTTCTTT

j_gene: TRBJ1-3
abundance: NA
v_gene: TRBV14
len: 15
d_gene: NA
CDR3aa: CASSQTGSSGNTIYF
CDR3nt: TGTGCCAGCAGCCAGACAGGAAGCTCTGGAAACACCATATATTTT

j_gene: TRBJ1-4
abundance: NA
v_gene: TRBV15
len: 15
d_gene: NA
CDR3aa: CATSRSPAQNEKLFF
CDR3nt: TGTGCCACCAGCAGGTCCCCAGCACAAAATGAAAAACTGTTTTTT

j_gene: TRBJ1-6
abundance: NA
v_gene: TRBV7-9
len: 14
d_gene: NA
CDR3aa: CASSFGGAHSPLHF
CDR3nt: TGTGCCAGCAGCTTCGGGGGGGCTCATTCACCCCTCCACTTT

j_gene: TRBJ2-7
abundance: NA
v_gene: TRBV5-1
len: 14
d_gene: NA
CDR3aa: CASSQTTDSYEQYF
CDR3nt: TGCGCCAGCAGCCAGACTACGGACTCCTACGAGCAGTACTTC

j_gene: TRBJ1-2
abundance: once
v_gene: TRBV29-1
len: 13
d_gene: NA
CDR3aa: CSVEPGHREGYTF
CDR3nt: TGCAGCGTCGAACCGGGACACCGGGAAGGCTACACCTTC

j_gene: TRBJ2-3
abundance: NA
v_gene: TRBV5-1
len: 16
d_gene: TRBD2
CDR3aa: CASSSGLALSTDTQYF
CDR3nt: TGCGCCAGCAGCTCGGGACTAGCGTTAAGCACAGATACGCAGTATTTT

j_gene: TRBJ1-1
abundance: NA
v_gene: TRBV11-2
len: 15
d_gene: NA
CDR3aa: CASSPLNDGTDEAFF
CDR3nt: TGTGCCAGCAGCCCACTGAATGATGGGACCGATGAAGCTTTCTTT

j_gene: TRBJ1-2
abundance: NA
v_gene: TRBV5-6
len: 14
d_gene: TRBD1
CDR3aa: CASRTGTGLYGYTF
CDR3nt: TGTGCCAGCAGAACCGGGACAGGGCTCTATGGCTACACCTTC

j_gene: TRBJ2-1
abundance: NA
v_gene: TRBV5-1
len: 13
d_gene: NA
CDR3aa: CASSLVPNNELVF
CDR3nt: TGCGCCAGCAGCTTGGTACCGAACAATGAGTTGGTCTTC

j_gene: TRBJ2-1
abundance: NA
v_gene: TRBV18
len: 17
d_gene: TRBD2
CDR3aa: CASSPILAGWSYNEQFF
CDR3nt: TGTGCCAGCTCACCAATTCTAGCGGGATGGTCCTACAATGAGCAGTTCTTC

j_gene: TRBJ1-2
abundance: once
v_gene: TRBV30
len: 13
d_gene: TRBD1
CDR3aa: CAWEDRVNYGYTF
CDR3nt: TGTGCCTGGGAGGACAGGGTGAACTATGGCTACACCTTC

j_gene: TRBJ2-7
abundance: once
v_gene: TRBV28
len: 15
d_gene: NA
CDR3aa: CASSRGTPGPYEQYF
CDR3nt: TGTGCCAGCAGTCGCGGGACGCCCGGGCCCTACGAGCAGTACTTC

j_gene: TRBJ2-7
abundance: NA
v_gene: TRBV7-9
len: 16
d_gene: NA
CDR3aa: CASSLDWDGFSYEQYF
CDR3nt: TGTGCCAGCAGCTTAGATTGGGACGGATTCTCCTACGAGCAGTACTTC

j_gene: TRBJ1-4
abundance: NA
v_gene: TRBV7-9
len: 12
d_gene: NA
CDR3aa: CASSSVHEKLFF
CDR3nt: TGTGCCAGCAGCTCCGTCCATGAAAAACTGTTTTTT